The rows below give T cell receptor beta chains drawn from one sample of a study of T cell repertoires and HLA-DP antigens. Produced via immunoSEQ multiplex PCR; TCRdb's table is partial and in-frame only. Of some 110,000 clones listed, approximately 92% are singletons. No antigens are known for them. The sample comprised CD4+ T cells from PBMCs. The receptors come from a woman aged 18-29 years in good health and CMV-seronegative. Both conserved end residues are part of each CDR3. Each record gives: clone size, D gene, V gene, J gene, CDR3 protein, CDR3 DNA. The D gene is left open where the match is weak. Rows may omit the clone size; those that give it use once, few, many or a size class.

clone size: -; D gene: -; V gene: TRBV6-6; J gene: TRBJ1-1; CDR3 protein: CASSYPGVAEAFF; CDR3 DNA: TGTGCCAGCAGTTACCCAGGGGTGGCTGAAGCTTTCTTT
clone size: -; D gene: -; V gene: TRBV5-4; J gene: TRBJ1-2; CDR3 protein: CASSLDPGSGGYTF; CDR3 DNA: TGTGCCAGCAGCTTGGATCCGGGATCCGGGGGCTACACCTTC
clone size: -; D gene: TRBD2; V gene: TRBV29-1; J gene: TRBJ2-2; CDR3 protein: CSARTSGSGGELFF; CDR3 DNA: TGCAGCGCTCGGACTAGCGGGAGCGGCGGGGAGCTGTTTTTT
clone size: few; D gene: -; V gene: TRBV2; J gene: TRBJ1-5; CDR3 protein: CASSIRQVGNQPQHF; CDR3 DNA: TGTGCCAGCAGTATCAGACAGGTTGGCAATCAGCCCCAGCATTTT
clone size: -; D gene: TRBD2; V gene: TRBV7-2; J gene: TRBJ2-1; CDR3 protein: CATSQRGGLSPLNEQFF; CDR3 DNA: TGTGCCACTTCCCAGCGGGGGGGCCTCTCCCCGTTGAATGAGCAGTTCTTC
clone size: -; D gene: TRBD2; V gene: TRBV28; J gene: TRBJ2-1; CDR3 protein: CASSLSGRANEQFF; CDR3 DNA: TGTGCCAGCAGTCTTAGCGGGAGAGCAAATGAGCAGTTCTTC
clone size: -; D gene: TRBD1; V gene: TRBV28; J gene: TRBJ2-3; CDR3 protein: CASIPSSGTGRTSTDTQYF; CDR3 DNA: TGTGCCAGCATCCCCTCTTCGGGGACAGGACGCACTAGCACAGATACGCAGTATTTT
clone size: once; D gene: -; V gene: TRBV4-1; J gene: TRBJ2-1; CDR3 protein: CASSQDRGAQIFEQFF; CDR3 DNA: TGCGCCAGCAGCCAAGACCGGGGCGCCCAGATATTTGAGCAGTTCTTC
clone size: -; D gene: -; V gene: TRBV4-1; J gene: TRBJ2-3; CDR3 protein: CASSQVGQKADTQYF; CDR3 DNA: TGCGCCAGCAGCCAAGTGGGGCAAAAAGCAGATACGCAGTATTTT
clone size: -; D gene: -; V gene: TRBV19; J gene: TRBJ1-3; CDR3 protein: CASSKGVGPIPSGNTIYF; CDR3 DNA: TGTGCCAGTAGTAAAGGAGTCGGCCCTATACCTTCTGGAAACACCATATATTTT
clone size: -; D gene: -; V gene: TRBV15; J gene: TRBJ2-3; CDR3 protein: CATSRGPGSTDTQYF; CDR3 DNA: TGTGCCACCAGCAGAGGCCCGGGGAGCACAGATACGCAGTATTTT
clone size: -; D gene: -; V gene: TRBV5-1; J gene: TRBJ2-5; CDR3 protein: CASSLTGDYSGTQYF; CDR3 DNA: TGCGCCAGCAGCTTAACAGGCGACTATTCGGGGACCCAGTACTTC
clone size: -; D gene: TRBD1; V gene: TRBV19; J gene: TRBJ1-2; CDR3 protein: CATRQGMNYGYTF; CDR3 DNA: TGTGCCACACGACAGGGAATGAACTATGGCTACACCTTC
clone size: -; D gene: -; V gene: TRBV7-2; J gene: TRBJ2-3; CDR3 protein: CASSLREGTYVYTQYF; CDR3 DNA: TGTGCCAGCAGTCTCCGAGAGGGGACGTACGTATATACGCAGTATTTT
clone size: -; D gene: -; V gene: TRBV18; J gene: TRBJ1-5; CDR3 protein: CASSGGGNQPQHF; CDR3 DNA: TGTGCCAGCTCAGGAGGGGGCAATCAGCCCCAGCATTTT
clone size: once; D gene: -; V gene: TRBV19; J gene: TRBJ2-7; CDR3 protein: CASSIPHSYEQYF; CDR3 DNA: TGTGCCAGTAGTATCCCACACAGCTACGAGCAGTACTTC
clone size: -; D gene: -; V gene: TRBV6-5; J gene: TRBJ1-1; CDR3 protein: CASRPNTEAFF; CDR3 DNA: TGTGCCAGCAGACCTAACACTGAAGCTTTCTTT
clone size: -; D gene: -; V gene: TRBV11-2; J gene: TRBJ2-5; CDR3 protein: CASSLFQIQETQYF; CDR3 DNA: TGTGCCAGCAGCTTATTTCAGATCCAAGAGACCCAGTACTTC
clone size: -; D gene: -; V gene: TRBV4-1; J gene: TRBJ2-2; CDR3 protein: CASSQWGPLDTGELFF; CDR3 DNA: TGCGCCAGCAGCCAATGGGGGCCGCTGGACACCGGGGAGCTGTTTTTT
clone size: -; D gene: TRBD2; V gene: TRBV11-2; J gene: TRBJ2-1; CDR3 protein: CASSFRGLAGAGEQFF; CDR3 DNA: TGTGCCAGCAGCTTCAGGGGACTAGCGGGAGCCGGTGAGCAGTTCTTC
clone size: -; D gene: TRBD2; V gene: TRBV28; J gene: TRBJ2-1; CDR3 protein: CAMSSGGRSYNEQFF; CDR3 DNA: TGTGCCATGTCGTCCGGCGGGAGGAGCTACAATGAGCAGTTCTTC
clone size: -; D gene: -; V gene: TRBV6-6; J gene: TRBJ2-3; CDR3 protein: CASSSGTLGTDTQYF; CDR3 DNA: TGTGCCAGCAGCAGCGGGACACTGGGTACAGATACGCAGTATTTT
clone size: -; D gene: TRBD1; V gene: TRBV5-1; J gene: TRBJ1-1; CDR3 protein: CASSLGTGNTEAFF; CDR3 DNA: TGCGCCAGCAGCTTGGGGACAGGAAACACTGAAGCTTTCTTT
clone size: once; D gene: -; V gene: TRBV7-2; J gene: TRBJ1-4; CDR3 protein: CASSPDGGRGNEKLFF; CDR3 DNA: TGTGCCAGCAGCCCAGATGGGGGCCGGGGTAATGAAAAACTGTTTTTT
clone size: few; D gene: -; V gene: TRBV16; J gene: TRBJ1-2; CDR3 protein: CASRPPQLSHYTF; CDR3 DNA: TGTGCCAGCAGACCGCCTCAGCTCTCCCACTACACCTTC
clone size: once; D gene: TRBD1; V gene: TRBV5-6; J gene: TRBJ1-4; CDR3 protein: CASSLFETGLGQKLFF; CDR3 DNA: TGTGCCAGCAGCTTATTTGAGACAGGGCTGGGGCAAAAACTGTTTTTT
clone size: -; D gene: TRBD1; V gene: TRBV6-6; J gene: TRBJ1-1; CDR3 protein: CASSRDSPARRTEAFF; CDR3 DNA: TGTGCCAGCAGCCGGGACAGTCCCGCCCGGCGGACTGAAGCTTTCTTT
clone size: -; D gene: -; V gene: TRBV2; J gene: TRBJ2-1; CDR3 protein: CASSSSEFSYNEQFF; CDR3 DNA: TGTGCCAGCAGTAGTAGCGAATTCTCCTACAATGAGCAGTTCTTC
clone size: -; D gene: TRBD1; V gene: TRBV6-5; J gene: TRBJ2-3; CDR3 protein: CASSYSNGQGTSTQYF; CDR3 DNA: TGTGCCAGCAGTTACTCGAATGGACAGGGGACAAGTACGCAGTATTTT
clone size: -; D gene: -; V gene: TRBV11-3; J gene: TRBJ2-1; CDR3 protein: CASSPRTNEQFF; CDR3 DNA: TGTGCCAGCAGCCCTCGGACTAATGAGCAGTTCTTC
clone size: -; D gene: -; V gene: TRBV21-1; J gene: TRBJ2-4; CDR3 protein: CASSKGRAIQYF; CDR3 DNA: TGTGCCAGCAGCAAGGGGCGGGCGATTCAGTACTTC
clone size: few; D gene: -; V gene: TRBV7-2; J gene: TRBJ2-3; CDR3 protein: CASSLDGSVADTQYF; CDR3 DNA: TGTGCCAGCAGCTTAGACGGGAGTGTGGCAGATACGCAGTATTTT
clone size: few; D gene: -; V gene: TRBV28; J gene: TRBJ1-2; CDR3 protein: CASTGELLYGYTF; CDR3 DNA: TGTGCCAGCACGGGGGAGCTACTCTATGGCTACACCTTC
clone size: -; D gene: -; V gene: TRBV6-5; J gene: TRBJ2-5; CDR3 protein: CASSLGRIYQETQYF; CDR3 DNA: TGTGCCAGCAGCCTTGGACGGATTTACCAAGAGACCCAGTACTTC
clone size: -; D gene: -; V gene: TRBV7-2; J gene: TRBJ1-5; CDR3 protein: CASSLARSNQPQHF; CDR3 DNA: TGTGCCAGCAGCTTAGCCCGGAGCAATCAGCCCCAGCATTTT
clone size: -; D gene: TRBD2; V gene: TRBV19; J gene: TRBJ2-7; CDR3 protein: CASSSRLAGGQYF; CDR3 DNA: TGTGCCAGTAGTTCTCGACTAGCGGGGGGGCAGTACTTC
clone size: -; D gene: TRBD2; V gene: TRBV25-1; J gene: TRBJ2-7; CDR3 protein: CASSELGTSGRRNEQYF; CDR3 DNA: TGTGCCAGCAGTGAATTGGGGACTAGCGGGAGACGGAACGAGCAGTACTTC
clone size: -; D gene: TRBD1; V gene: TRBV7-9; J gene: TRBJ2-5; CDR3 protein: CASSLAIGTGWQTQYF; CDR3 DNA: TGTGCCAGCAGCTTAGCGATCGGGACAGGGTGGCAGACCCAGTACTTC
clone size: -; D gene: TRBD2; V gene: TRBV11-1; J gene: TRBJ2-7; CDR3 protein: CASSLTGGSGYEQYF; CDR3 DNA: TGTGCCAGCAGCTTAACCGGCGGGAGCGGCTACGAGCAGTACTTC
clone size: -; D gene: -; V gene: TRBV2; J gene: TRBJ1-2; CDR3 protein: CASSGIEGSNYGYTF; CDR3 DNA: TGTGCCAGCAGTGGGATCGAGGGGTCTAACTATGGCTACACCTTC
clone size: -; D gene: -; V gene: TRBV29-1; J gene: TRBJ2-3; CDR3 protein: CSVEGPAEDTQYF; CDR3 DNA: TGCAGCGTTGAGGGACCCGCGGAAGATACGCAGTATTTT
clone size: few; D gene: TRBD1; V gene: TRBV7-2; J gene: TRBJ1-2; CDR3 protein: CASSENRGLGYGYTF; CDR3 DNA: TGTGCCAGCAGTGAGAACAGGGGCCTAGGCTATGGCTACACCTTC
clone size: -; D gene: TRBD1; V gene: TRBV28; J gene: TRBJ1-1; CDR3 protein: CASSSTGNQAFF; CDR3 DNA: TGTGCCAGCAGTTCGACAGGGAACCAAGCTTTCTTT
clone size: once; D gene: -; V gene: TRBV7-9; J gene: TRBJ2-5; CDR3 protein: CASSLIRPGGGQETQYF; CDR3 DNA: TGTGCCAGCAGCTTAATTCGTCCTGGAGGGGGCCAAGAGACCCAGTACTTC
clone size: -; D gene: -; V gene: TRBV5-4; J gene: TRBJ1-1; CDR3 protein: CASSPDGGWGNTEAFF; CDR3 DNA: TGTGCCAGCAGCCCGGACGGGGGCTGGGGGAACACTGAAGCTTTCTTT
clone size: few; D gene: -; V gene: TRBV5-5; J gene: TRBJ1-1; CDR3 protein: CASSLARGTTNTEAFF; CDR3 DNA: TGTGCCAGCAGCTTGGCAAGGGGAACTACGAACACTGAAGCTTTCTTT
clone size: -; D gene: TRBD1; V gene: TRBV7-3; J gene: TRBJ1-2; CDR3 protein: CASSRIGQGTMDGYTF; CDR3 DNA: TGTGCCAGCAGCCGTATCGGACAGGGCACTATGGATGGCTACACCTTC
clone size: -; D gene: TRBD2; V gene: TRBV28; J gene: TRBJ2-7; CDR3 protein: CASTPGGSSYEQYF; CDR3 DNA: TGTGCCAGCACCCCGGGGGGGAGCTCCTACGAGCAGTACTTC
clone size: -; D gene: -; V gene: TRBV28; J gene: TRBJ1-3; CDR3 protein: CASSSPRKSSGNTIYF; CDR3 DNA: TGTGCCAGCAGCTCGCCTCGGAAGAGCTCTGGAAACACCATATATTTT
clone size: -; D gene: TRBD2; V gene: TRBV30; J gene: TRBJ2-3; CDR3 protein: CAWRSTSGGTSSTDTQYF; CDR3 DNA: TGTGCCTGGAGATCGACTAGCGGGGGAACATCTAGCACAGATACGCAGTATTTT
clone size: -; D gene: TRBD2; V gene: TRBV30; J gene: TRBJ2-3; CDR3 protein: CAWRGGLHTQYF; CDR3 DNA: TGTGCCTGGAGGGGGGGGTTACATACGCAGTATTTT
clone size: -; D gene: TRBD2; V gene: TRBV5-4; J gene: TRBJ2-1; CDR3 protein: CASSQSLLAGNNEQFF; CDR3 DNA: TGTGCCAGCAGCCAGAGTTTGCTAGCGGGAAACAATGAGCAGTTCTTC
clone size: -; D gene: -; V gene: TRBV2; J gene: TRBJ2-2; CDR3 protein: CASSDTAGKNTGELFF; CDR3 DNA: TGTGCCAGCAGTGATACGGCGGGGAAGAACACCGGGGAGCTGTTTTTT
clone size: -; D gene: -; V gene: TRBV9; J gene: TRBJ1-2; CDR3 protein: CASSALRGNFYGYTF; CDR3 DNA: TGTGCCAGCAGCGCCCTCCGGGGGAATTTCTATGGCTACACCTTC
clone size: -; D gene: TRBD1; V gene: TRBV9; J gene: TRBJ1-6; CDR3 protein: CASSVGRDRGKSYNSPLHF; CDR3 DNA: TGTGCCAGCAGCGTAGGCCGGGACAGGGGGAAATCCTATAATTCACCCCTCCACTTT
clone size: -; D gene: -; V gene: TRBV6-1; J gene: TRBJ1-4; CDR3 protein: CASSGGRTNEKLFF; CDR3 DNA: TGTGCCAGCAGTGGAGGGAGGACAAATGAAAAACTGTTTTTT
clone size: -; D gene: -; V gene: TRBV23-1; J gene: TRBJ1-3; CDR3 protein: CASSRLGDGNTIYF; CDR3 DNA: TGCGCCAGCAGTCGCCTCGGGGACGGAAACACCATATATTTT